This T cell receptor (beta chain) was identified in a study of human T cells and chemical hapten exposure. Germline V lookup: CDR1 SGDLS, CDR2 YYNGEE. This CDR3 has 12 residues. The V end was cut by 0 bases, the J end by 8 bases, with 7 bases between. Time point here: patch test 1, 2 weeks after DPC sensitization. Stated treatment: therapeutic diphenylcyclopropenone sensitization with weekly scalp DPC. At patch-test visits, sampling came before the patch test. Study observations and caveats: Expanded TCRs produced significantly more large CDR3 similarity clusters than controls did.

Source study methods: Across samples, TCR counts had a median of roughly 97,000 and ranged from about 23,224 to 700,000. TCRdb reprocessed the RACE reads via MiXCR and lists one record per CDR3 protein. TCRdb, not the authors, supplied the V and J calls. The profile shows around 120,000 distinct CDR3 sequences, approximately 15% of them singletons. With respect to this clonotype: The antigen is undetermined.

This rearrangement joins TRBV9 to TRBJ2-3; D is possibly TRBD1 or TRBD2 (5 bases each). The sequence derives from a man younger than 30 with alopecia areata. Some clones in this sample may be carry-over from other donors' samples. The sample consisted of whole blood, taken in connection with sensitization to the hapten diphenylcyclopropenone (DPC). The CDR3 sequence is CASSVVGGTQYF. The CDR3 region has the DNA TGTGCCAGCAGCGTAGTTGGGGGTACGCAGTATTTT.